Listed here is a single T cell receptor (beta chain). Its target is unknown. This sample stems from a study of response to subunit inactivated influenza vaccine. Notes on the study in general: After each seasonal influenza vaccination, few new T cells are recruited, the authors suggested.

From the RT-PCR reads, TCRdb called clonotypes with MiXCR, one entry per CDR3 protein. The table records about 520,000 distinct CDR3 sequences, approximately 6.9% of them present only once. Germline CDR1 is PRHDT and CDR2 is FYEKMQ (reference sequence). V lost 8 bases to trimming and J lost 2 bases, with 14 bases between them. The CDR3 length is 14 residues. The specimen was PBMCs from blood, collected around 2 years after vaccination. This TCR derives from a man between 50 and 70 years old who received an inactivated influenza vaccine. The V gene is TRBV13, the J gene TRBJ2-3; D call uncertain. The CDR3: CASRVSGNTDTQYF. As DNA, the CDR3 is TGTGCCAGCCGGGTTAGTGGGAACACAGATACGCAGTATTTT.